The entry below describes one T cell receptor beta chain. Sequenced by immunoSEQ multiplex PCR; TCRdb stores in-frame clones only, minus some. The top ten clones hold about 10% of a sample with about 270,000 clones, about 89% of them seen once. The sample comes from a study of blood T cell repertoires in COVID-19. This CDR3 has 23 amino acids. The V and J ends lost 5 bases and 0 bases, in that order; junction bases with no gene match: 22. From germline, CDR1 is MNHNY and CDR2 SVGAGI (reference sequence). This clonotype originated in a man aged 40-50 years who had recovered from COVID-19. The sequenced sample consisted of peripheral blood. The chain carries TRBV6-6 and TRBJ2-1; 13 positions match TRBD2. CDR3 loop: CASSLGDRTSGSVAFSSYNEQFF. CDR3 nucleotide sequence: TGTGCCAGCAGTCTAGGTGATCGGACTAGCGGGAGTGTCGCTTTTAGCTCCTACAATGAGCAGTTCTTC.